These T cell receptor beta chains were read from a single sample in a study of T cell clonotyping in hematopoietic cell transplantation. This table comes from immunoSEQ multiplex PCR, and its TCRdb copy is limited to in-frame clones, with some not included. The repertoire has more than 9,000 clones, over 75% of them found once; the top ten carry about 16%. The input for sequencing was peripheral blood mononuclear cells, taken before stem cell transplant. The receptors originated from a woman in her forties or fifties with chronic myeloid leukemia. Some clones in this sample may be carry-over from other donors' samples. CDR3s include the opening cysteine and the closing phenylalanine or tryptophan. Each record gives: clone size, V gene, D gene, J gene, CDR3 protein, CDR3 DNA. D genes are given only for firm matches. The size field is filled for only some rows; it gives once, few, many or a size class.

>-|TRBV10-3|-|TRBJ2-7
CAISDRDRKSYEQYF
TGTGCCATCAGTGATCGAGACAGAAAATCCTACGAGCAGTACTTC
>-|TRBV4-1|-|TRBJ2-7
CASSQDLRLGPDEQYF
TGCGCCAGCAGCCAAGATCTACGGCTAGGTCCCGACGAGCAGTACTTC
>-|TRBV5-5|TRBD1|TRBJ1-2
CASSLRWGQGAQAGYTF
TGTGCCAGCAGCTTGCGATGGGGACAGGGGGCACAGGCTGGCTACACCTTC
>-|TRBV6-4|-|TRBJ2-2
CASSASPGTGELFF
TGTGCCAGCAGTGCCTCGCCGGGCACCGGGGAGCTGTTTTTT
>few|TRBV19|TRBD2|TRBJ2-1
CASTTTSGSYEQFF
TGTGCCAGTACCACGACTAGCGGGAGTTATGAGCAGTTCTTC
>-|TRBV9|TRBD1|TRBJ2-7
CASSAGQGAIYEQYF
TGTGCCAGCAGCGCCGGACAGGGGGCAATTTACGAGCAGTACTTC
>-|TRBV28|TRBD2|TRBJ2-1
CASSLAGGRANEQFF
TGTGCCAGCAGTCTAGCTGGCGGGAGGGCCAATGAGCAGTTCTTC
>-|TRBV6-5|-|TRBJ2-2
CASSHRVEVTGELFF
TGTGCCAGCAGTCACAGGGTTGAGGTCACCGGGGAGCTGTTTTTT
>-|TRBV25-1|-|TRBJ1-2
CASKIRGYHYGYTF
TGTGCCAGCAAAATCCGTGGTTATCACTATGGCTACACCTTC
>once|TRBV2|TRBD2|TRBJ2-7
CASSEAPPSGGYEQYF
TGTGCCAGCAGTGAAGCGCCCCCTAGCGGAGGCTACGAGCAGTACTTC
>-|TRBV11-2|-|TRBJ2-3
CASSPAAGTDTQYF
TGTGCCAGCAGCCCCGCGGCGGGCACAGATACGCAGTATTTT
>-|TRBV5-1|TRBD2|TRBJ2-1
CASRTGTSGRKYNEQFF
TGCGCCAGCAGGACCGGGACTAGCGGGAGGAAATACAATGAGCAGTTCTTC
>-|TRBV7-2|-|TRBJ1-5
CASSLTGGPVSNQPQHF
TGTGCCAGCAGCTTGACAGGAGGGCCTGTTAGCAATCAGCCCCAGCATTTT
>-|TRBV4-1|-|TRBJ2-1
CASSPIPVDEQFF
TGCGCCAGCAGCCCCATCCCGGTTGATGAGCAGTTCTTC
>-|TRBV27|TRBD2|TRBJ2-2
CASSRTSGRASVTGELFF
TGTGCCAGCAGTCGGACTAGCGGGAGGGCCTCGGTGACCGGGGAGCTGTTTTTT
>-|TRBV29-1|TRBD2|TRBJ2-1
CPPLRKRERSNEQFF
TGCCCCCCCCTCCGAAAGCGGGAGAGGAGCAATGAGCAGTTCTTC
>-|TRBV11-2|-|TRBJ2-1
CASSAGNWGNEQFF
TGTGCCAGCAGCGCAGGGAATTGGGGAAATGAGCAGTTCTTC
>-|TRBV6-5|TRBD2|TRBJ2-7
CASSQTSDSYEQYF
TGTGCCAGCAGTCAGACTAGCGACTCCTACGAGCAGTACTTC
>-|TRBV10-3|-|TRBJ1-2
CAIKDRLYGYTF
TGTGCCATCAAAGACAGGCTCTATGGCTACACCTTC
>-|TRBV7-2|-|TRBJ1-5
CASSLATGSGQPQHF
TGTGCCAGCAGCTTAGCCACAGGGTCTGGCCAGCCCCAGCATTTT
>few|TRBV19|-|TRBJ2-7
CASSAHYEQYF
TGTGCCAGTAGTGCCCACTACGAGCAGTACTTC
>-|TRBV5-1|-|TRBJ1-5
CASSLGTGTGSNQPQHF
TGCGCCAGCAGCTTGGGGACCGGGACGGGTAGCAATCAGCCCCAGCATTTT
>-|TRBV27|-|TRBJ2-5
CASSPGVFGETQYF
TGTGCCAGCAGCCCTGGAGTGTTCGGGGAGACCCAGTACTTC
>-|TRBV28|-|TRBJ2-1
CASRLGGPNGEQFF
TGTGCCAGCAGATTGGGGGGACCCAACGGGGAGCAGTTCTTC
>-|TRBV19|-|TRBJ2-3
CASSIISALSTADTQYF
TGTGCCAGTAGTATTATCAGCGCCCTTTCGACGGCAGATACGCAGTATTTT
>-|TRBV6-5|-|TRBJ2-2
CASRQGTFYTGELFF
TGTGCCAGCAGACAAGGGACTTTCTACACCGGGGAGCTGTTTTTT